The T cell receptor (beta chain) under discussion was sequenced for a study of early T cells in non-severe SARS-CoV-2 infection. TCRdb used MiXCR to reprocess the 5' RACE reads, holding one entry per CDR3 protein. The sample lists some 98,000 distinct CDR3 sequences, approximately 10% occurring once. Trimming removed 1 base from V and 6 bases from J, with 12 bases in between. The V gene's germline CDR1 is SNHLY and CDR2 FYNNEI. The CDR3 spans 14 residues. This clonotype was seen more than once but under ten times. The chain uses TRBV2 and TRBJ1-1; tentative D call: TRBD1 (5 bases). The sample consisted of whole blood. This clonotype was sampled from an adult who was a healthcare worker with PCR-confirmed SARS-CoV-2 infection or an uninfected control (not recorded which). CDR3 in DNA: TGTGCCAGCAGTGAAGAGGGGAAGGGGCCTGAAGCTTTCTTT. This translates into CASSEEGKGPEAFF.